The 20 T cell receptor beta chains below were found in one sample sequenced in a study of blood T cell repertoires in COVID-19. TCRdb's table, derived via immunoSEQ multiplex PCR, lists solely in-frame clones and lacks some. Here the sample spans some 49,000 clones, roughly 79% being singletons. What was sequenced was peripheral blood. These receptors came from a woman over 75 with COVID-19, enrolled during active disease.

The chain links TRBV14 to TRBJ2-5, with D hard to call. V was shortened by 4 bases and J by 5 bases, with 5 bases between the two germline ends. Germline V gene lookup returns CDR1 SGHDN and CDR2 FVKESK. The CDR3 covers 11 residues. This CDR3 is CASSLGETQYF. As DNA, the CDR3 is TGTGCCAGCAGCCTCGGGGAGACCCAGTACTTC.

The chain is built from TRBV6-5 and TRBJ2-1; 9 bases fit TRBD2. After removal of 4 bases from V and 3 bases from J, the junction contained 4 bases not matched to a gene. Germline CDR1 is MNHEY and CDR2 is SVGAGI. The CDR3 sequence is 15 residues long. The CDR3 sequence is CASSSSSGNYNEQFF. CDR3 DNA sequence: TGTGCCAGCAGTTCATCTAGCGGGAACTACAATGAGCAGTTCTTC.

A few counts support this clone. The chain links TRBV10-3 to TRBJ2-5; 15 nucleotides align to TRBD2. V trimming: 4 bases; J trimming: 2 bases; junction bases outside the gene matches: 5. CDR3 size: 17 residues. CDR1 is ENHRY and CDR2 is SYGVKD in the germline V gene. As DNA, the CDR3 is TGTGCCATCAGTGGGGGACTAGCGGGAGGCGGGCAAGAGACCCAGTACTTC. It encodes CAISGGLAGGGQETQYF.

This chain connects TRBV28 to TRBJ2-6; 12 nucleotides match TRBD1. J was trimmed by 4 bases and V by 6 bases; bases with no gene match: 7. The germline V gene has CDR1 MDHEN and CDR2 SYDVKM. This CDR3 has 17 residues. The CDR3 reads CASRRDRGLGGANVLTF. Written as DNA, the CDR3 is TGTGCCAGCAGGAGGGACAGGGGGCTAGGAGGGGCCAACGTCCTGACTTTC.

V and J are TRBV5-1 and TRBJ2-1, with 7 bases aligning to TRBD2. The CDR3 totals 19 residues. Trimming cost V 2 bases and J 12 bases; bases outside gene matches: 26. CDR1 and CDR2 (germline): SGHRS, YFSETQ. The CDR3 loop reads CASSLRTRWASGTRGRQFF. As DNA, the CDR3 is TGCGCCAGCAGCTTAAGAACCCGGTGGGCTAGCGGAACCCGGGGAAGGCAGTTCTTC.

This clone was recorded only once. The genes are TRBV27 and TRBJ2-7, with TRBD2 matching over 10 bases. Germline CDR1 MNHEY, CDR2 SMNVEV (reference sequence). The V and J ends lost 7 bases and 2 bases, in that order; junction bases with no gene match: 8. The length of the CDR3 is 15 residues. CDR3 DNA: TGTGCCAGCACCCCTAGCGGGAGCACCCCCTACGAGCAGTACTTC. Residues: CASTPSGSTPYEQYF.

This clone has only one observation. The V call is TRBV9, the J call TRBJ1-4; 8 positions agree with TRBD1. Germline V gene data show CDR1 as SGDLS and CDR2 as YYNGEE. This CDR3 is 16 amino acids long. V lost 0 bases, J lost 7 bases, and 8 bases stayed unmatched. The DNA for the CDR3 is TGTGCCAGCAGCGTAGCTCCCGGGACAGGCTCTGAAAAACTGTTTTTT. Translated, it gives CASSVAPGTGSEKLFF.

The rearrangement uses TRBV25-1 and TRBJ2-4, with 8 nucleotides matching TRBD2. CDR1 and CDR2 from the germline V gene are MGHDK and SYGVNS. The CDR3 contains 18 residues. Losses at the gene ends were 1 base for V and 0 bases for J; bases not matched to a gene: 8. The CDR3 reads CASSEWSSGPQAKNIQYF. Here the CDR3 DNA reads TGTGCCAGCAGTGAATGGTCTAGCGGGCCCCAAGCCAAAAACATTCAGTACTTC.

The chain links TRBV29-1 to TRBJ2-7; no clear D. This CDR3 comprises 14 residues. V shed 0 bases and J shed 1 base, with 10 bases lying between them. CDR1 and CDR2 (germline): SQVTM, ANQGSEA. Here the CDR3 reads CSVEDPDTSYEQYF. The CDR3 DNA is TGCAGCGTTGAAGATCCAGACACATCCTACGAGCAGTACTTC.

This rearrangement joins TRBV4-1 to TRBJ2-7, with a weak D call TRBD2 (6 bases). Germline CDR1 and CDR2: MGHRA and YSYEKL. With 3 bases removed from V and 3 bases from J, the gap between germline ends came to 12 bases. This CDR3 has 14 residues. CDR3 bases: TGCGCCAGCAGCCACGGCTTGGGGGGCTACGAGCAGTACTTC. Protein: CASSHGLGGYEQYF.

The chain links TRBV3-1 (or the pseudogene TRBV3-2) to TRBJ2-2; 12 bases are shared with TRBD2. There are 16 residues in the CDR3. CDR1 is LGHDT and CDR2 is YNNKEL in the germline V gene (reference sequence). The trim removed 1 base at V and 6 bases at J, leaving 3 bases unmatched. CDR3 sequence (DNA): TGTGCCAGCAGCCAAGCAAGGACTAGCGGGGCCGGGGAGCTGTTTTTT. Translation: CASSQARTSGAGELFF.

The chain couples TRBV5-1 to TRBJ2-7, with 7 nucleotides matching TRBD1. Germline CDR1 SGHRS, CDR2 YFSETQ. The CDR3 consists of 16 residues. V lost 4 bases to trimming and J lost 0 bases; unmatched junction nucleotides: 10. The CDR3 region is CASSTGQVVVSYEQYF. The CDR3 DNA reads TGCGCCAGCAGCACCGGACAGGTTGTCGTCTCCTACGAGCAGTACTTC. The full variable domain, in which reference TRBV5-1 and TRBJ2-7 provide the parts outside the CDR3, is KAGVTQTPRYLIKTRGQQVTLSCSPISGHRSVSWYQQTPGQGLQFLFEYFSETQRNKGNFPGRFSGRQFSNSRSEMNVSTLELGDSALYLCASSTGQVVVSYEQYFGPGTRLTVT.

The chain links TRBV2 to TRBJ1-4; 8 nucleotides agree with TRBD1. Germline V gene data show CDR1 as SNHLY and CDR2 as FYNNEI. CDR3 length: 15 amino acids. Germline trimming cut 6 bases from V and 4 bases from J; bases unmatched to any gene: 7. CDR3 sequence (DNA): TGTGCCAGCAGGGGGGCAGGGGGCCTTAATGAAAAACTGTTTTTT. This codes for CASRGAGGLNEKLFF.

The J gene is TRBJ2-7, the V gene TRBV7-2; D is possibly TRBD1 (7 bases). V was clipped by 5 bases and J by 3 bases, with 14 bases between them. The CDR3 extends over 14 amino acids. The V gene's germline CDR1 is SGHTA and CDR2 FQGNSA. As DNA, the CDR3 is TGTGCCAGCAGCAAGGGGGCGGGGAACTACGAGCAGTACTTC. Translating it yields CASSKGAGNYEQYF.

This chain joins TRBV5-6 and TRBJ1-1; no clear D gene. Trimming took off 0 bases at V and 9 bases at J, with 15 bases between the two ends. The CDR3 has 14 amino acids. Germline values: CDR1 SGHDT, CDR2 YYEEEE. CDR3 DNA sequence: TGTGCCAGCAGCTTGGGATCGGCAGCGAGTCAAGCTTTCTTT. Translating gives CASSLGSAASQAFF.

Concerning this clone: The junction shows a germline mismatch at one end, possibly a read error. V is TRBV18 and J is TRBJ2-2; 10 bases agree with TRBD1. The CDR3 sequence is 15 residues long. The V gene's germline CDR1 is KGHSH and CDR2 LQKENI. CDR3 sequence reads: CASSPSATGGGKLFF. CDR3 coding DNA: TGTGCCAGCTCACCCTCCGCGACAGGGGGCGGGAAGCTGTTTTTT.

The chain is built from TRBV4-2 and TRBJ2-7; D gene ambiguous. Deletions cut 1 base from V and 6 bases from J, with 13 bases between. From germline, CDR1 is LGHNA and CDR2 YNFKEQ. The CDR3 runs to 14 residues. Here the CDR3 reads CASSQAGGATEQYF. CDR3 sequence (DNA): TGTGCCAGCAGCCAAGCCGGCGGAGCCACCGAGCAGTACTTC.

The DNA for the CDR3 is TGTGCCAGCAGACGACTAGCGGGACCATCAGATACGCAGTATTTT. Its protein is CASRRLAGPSDTQYF. The chain links TRBV6-6 to TRBJ2-3; 11 bases align to TRBD2. V was pared by 6 bases and J by 4 bases, with 6 bases of the junction left unmatched. The CDR3 is 15 residues long. Germline CDR1 and CDR2: MNHNY and SVGAGI (reference sequence).

The chain employs TRBV3-1 (or the pseudogene TRBV3-2) and TRBJ2-1, with no clear D. The CDR3 has 15 amino acids. Trimming shortened V by 1 base and J by 0 bases, and 7 bases separated the two germline ends. Germline V lookup: CDR1 LGHDT, CDR2 YNNKEL (reference sequence). Written as DNA, the CDR3 is TGTGCCAGCAGCCAAGGAGAGAACTCCTACAATGAGCAGTTCTTC. Its protein is CASSQGENSYNEQFF.

The rearrangement links TRBV7-2 to TRBJ2-1, with a possible D match to TRBD1 (6 bases). This CDR3 is built from 15 residues. Germline CDR1 is SGHTA and CDR2 is FQGNSA. V was trimmed by 5 bases and J by 6 bases, leaving 17 bases between them. The CDR3 sequence is CASSPLKTGGNEQFF. For the CDR3, the DNA is TGTGCCAGCAGCCCACTCAAGACAGGCGGCAATGAGCAGTTCTTC.